This T cell receptor (beta chain) was observed in a study of blood T cell repertoires in COVID-19. Generated by immunoSEQ multiplex PCR, the TCRdb table keeps only in-frame clones and is missing some. The sample shows a few hundred thousand clones, around 86% of them seen only once. Trimming cost V 1 base and J 8 bases; bases outside gene matches: 2. The CDR3 has 13 residues. Germline values: CDR1 SGHAT, CDR2 FQNNGV. This TCR derives from a man younger than 45 in a cohort exposed to, infected with or recovered from COVID-19 (not recorded which). This chain uses TRBV11-2 with TRBJ1-2; 9 bases align to TRBD1. The material sequenced was PBMCs or T cells enriched from blood (not recorded which). The CDR3 here is CASSLGQGDGYTF. The DNA of the CDR3 is TGTGCCAGCAGCTTAGGACAGGGGGACGGCTACACCTTC.